The 28 T cell receptor beta chains given below trace back to one sample, sequenced in a study of glioma-infiltrating T cells after dendritic cell vaccination. Measured with immunoSEQ multiplex PCR; TCRdb has only the in-frame clones, and not every one. The data show over 70,000 clones, with more than 65% seen just once and under 2.5% held by the top ten. The input for sequencing was blood, taken before dendritic cell vaccination. Every receptor here comes from a human donor with glioblastoma.

The chain employs TRBV7-9 and TRBJ1-1; 8 bases are a match to TRBD1. This CDR3 is built from 14 residues. Germline loops: CDR1 SEHNR, CDR2 FQNEAQ (reference sequence). Unmatched junction bases numbered 9, after V lost 5 bases and J lost 7 bases. CDR3 sequence: CASSPTGGRDEAFF. CDR3 nucleotide sequence: TGTGCCAGCAGCCCCACAGGGGGTAGGGATGAAGCTTTCTTT.

This sequence joins TRBV7-6 and TRBJ2-1; D perhaps matches TRBD1 (7 bases). Deletions cut 2 bases from V and 7 bases from J, with 15 bases between. CDR3 length equals 15 residues. Germline V gene lookup returns CDR1 SGHVS and CDR2 FNYEAQ. This CDR3 reads CASSLRAGGWNEQFF. CDR3 nucleotide sequence: TGTGCCAGCAGCTTAAGGGCAGGGGGGTGGAATGAGCAGTTCTTC. The whole variable domain, remainder taken from reference TRBV7-6 and TRBJ2-1, is GAGVSQSPRYKVTKRGQDVALRCDPISGHVSLYWYRQALGQGPEFLTYFNYEAQQDKSGLPNDRFSAERPEGSISTLTIQRTEQRDSAMYRCASSLRAGGWNEQFFGPGTRLTVL.

The chain carries TRBV29-1 and TRBJ2-7; TRBD1 is a possible D gene (6 bases). The V end lost 7 bases, the J end lost 3 bases, and 10 bases lay between the germline ends. Germline CDR1 and CDR2: SQVTM and ANQGSEA. This CDR3 has 11 amino acids. For the CDR3, the DNA is TGCAGCGCTACAGGGAACTACGAGCAGTACTTC. Its protein product is CSATGNYEQYF.

The chain employs TRBV18 and TRBJ1-2; tentative D call: TRBD1 (5 bases). This CDR3 contains 16 residues. Germline lookup yields CDR1 KGHSH and CDR2 LQKENI. Between the trimmed V and J ends, which lost 1 base and 6 bases, there was a span of 18 bases. The CDR3 region has the DNA TGTGCCAGCTCACCACTCGGGAACCAGGGAGGCGATGGCTACACCTTC. Translated: CASSPLGNQGGDGYTF.

This rearrangement joins TRBV10-1 to TRBJ2-1, with 7 nucleotides matching TRBD1. Germline loops: CDR1 WNHNN, CDR2 SYGVQD (reference sequence). This CDR3 has 16 residues. V dropped 6 bases and J dropped 5; count of bases not matched to a gene: 13. The CDR3 sequence: CASSKLPGQWDNEQFF. The CDR3 nucleotides read TGCGCCAGCAGCAAACTTCCGGGACAGTGGGACAATGAGCAGTTCTTC.

The genes are TRBV7-9 and TRBJ1-5, with 8 bases lining up with TRBD1. The V segment lost 4 bases and the J segment 4 bases; nucleotides outside the gene matches: 6. CDR3 length: 15 residues. The germline gives CDR1 SEHNR, CDR2 FQNEAQ (reference sequence). CDR3 sequence: CASSYGTGENQPQHF. The CDR3 coding sequence is TGTGCCAGCAGCTACGGGACAGGAGAAAATCAGCCCCAGCATTTT.

This chain links TRBV18 with TRBJ2-4; possibly TRBD2 for D (7 bases). V shed 3 bases and J shed 10 bases, with 16 bases lying between them. The germline V gene encodes CDR1 KGHSH and CDR2 LQKENI. This CDR3 spans 14 amino acids. CDR3 region: CASSPGGDKFIQYF. The CDR3 coding sequence is TGTGCCAGCTCACCTGGGGGGGACAAGTTTATTCAGTACTTC.

The J gene is TRBJ2-7, the V gene TRBV30; TRBD2 matches at 8 bases. V lost 0 bases and J lost 4; bases outside the gene matches: 5. The CDR3 extends over 14 amino acids. Germline V CDR1 and CDR2: GTSNPN, SVGIG (reference sequence). The chain's CDR3 is CAWSVRGGRYEQYV. The CDR3 DNA sequence: TGTGCCTGGAGTGTACGGGGGGGGCGATACGAGCAGTACGTC.

This sequence joins TRBV19 and TRBJ1-2; D gene uncertain. CDR1 is LNHDA, CDR2 SQIVND, per germline (reference sequence). The CDR3 extends over 13 amino acids. The V gene lost 3 bases and the J gene lost 4 bases, with 9 bases spanning the gap. The CDR3 region is CASSMSLSYGYTF. The CDR3 DNA is TGTGCCAGTAGTATGTCGCTGAGCTATGGCTACACCTTC. Complete variable domain (other parts from reference TRBV19 and TRBJ1-2): DGGITQSPKYLFRKEGQNVTLSCEQNLNHDAMYWYRQDPGQGLRLIYYSQIVNDFQKGDIAEGYSVSREKKESFPLTVTSAQKNPTAFYLCASSMSLSYGYTFGSGTRLTVV.

V gene TRBV6-5 combines with J gene TRBJ1-5; 10 nucleotides match TRBD1. The V segment lost 4 bases and the J segment 7 bases; nucleotides outside the gene matches: 4. Looked up from germline, CDR1 is MNHEY and CDR2 is SVGAGI. The length of the CDR3 is 14 residues. CDR3 nucleotide sequence: TGTGCCAGCAGTTCCAGGGGACAGGGGCAGCCCCAGCATTTT. It is translated as CASSSRGQGQPQHF.

The V gene is TRBV5-1, the J gene TRBJ2-1; D perhaps matches TRBD2 (6 bases). The CDR3 is 14 residues long. Germline V gives CDR1 SGHRS, CDR2 YFSETQ. Trimming removed 4 bases from V and 2 bases from J, with 10 bases in between. CDR3 sequence reads: CASSAGSTYNEQFF. The CDR3 nucleotides are TGCGCCAGCAGCGCGGGGAGTACCTACAATGAGCAGTTCTTC.

The chain uses TRBV21-1 and TRBJ2-7; TRBD1 is the table's D call and was not checked against the DNA. TRBV21-1 is described as a pseudogene. The CDR3 is made up of 15 amino acids. The CDR3 region is CASSRSDGGGLEQYV. CDR3 nucleotides: TGTGCCAGCAGCAGATCGGACGGTGGGGGCCTCGAGCAGTACGTC.

The CDR3 reads CASSTRGLAGAGGGELFF. The CDR3 DNA follows: TGCGCCAGCAGCACCCGAGGACTAGCGGGGGCCGGGGGCGGGGAGCTGTTTTTT. The V and J genes are TRBV5-1 and TRBJ2-2; 13 bases fit TRBD2. Unmatched junction bases numbered 13, after V lost 4 bases and J lost 7 bases. Germline CDR1 SGHRS, CDR2 YFSETQ. The CDR3 spans 18 residues.

The CDR3 DNA sequence: TGTGCCAGCAGCTTAGGGACAGCCCTCACTGGCTACACCTTC. This encodes CASSLGTALTGYTF. V is TRBV11-2 and J is TRBJ1-2, with D possibly being TRBD1 (6 bases). Trimming cost V 1 base and J 7 bases, with 13 bases left between them. Germline CDR1 SGHAT, CDR2 FQNNGV. CDR3 length: 14 amino acids.

The chain couples TRBV7-2 to TRBJ2-5; 7 bases fit TRBD1. This CDR3 region has 16 residues. J gave up 2 bases and V 3 bases, and 9 bases lay outside the gene matches. Germline V CDR1 and CDR2: SGHTA, FQGNSA. CDR3 DNA: TGTGCCAGCAGCTTGGCCACGGGGACAGCTCAAGAGACCCAGTACTTC. Protein: CASSLATGTAQETQYF.

The V gene is TRBV19, the J gene TRBJ1-5; D is perhaps TRBD1 (5 bases). The V gene's germline CDR1 is LNHDA and CDR2 SQIVND (reference sequence). Trimming removed 2 bases from V and 4 bases from J, with 9 bases in between. The CDR3 consists of 14 residues. CDR3 DNA sequence: TGTGCCAGTAGTATAATGGGGGGAAATCAGCCCCAGCATTTT. Translating gives CASSIMGGNQPQHF.

V is TRBV30 and J is TRBJ1-1; D is perhaps TRBD1 (6 bases). CDR3 length equals 16 residues. Trimming left V 4 bases short and J 4 bases short, with 22 bases between. CDR1 is GTSNPN and CDR2 is SVGIG in the germline V gene (reference sequence). The CDR3 sequence: CAWTRGTKRGTTEAFF. CDR3 sequence (DNA): TGTGCCTGGACGAGGGGGACTAAGAGAGGGACCACTGAAGCTTTCTTT.

The chain has TRBV4-2 and TRBJ1-3; TRBD1 is a possible D gene (5 bases). With 1 base removed from V and 0 bases from J, the gap between germline ends came to 13 bases. This CDR3 spans 17 amino acids. Per germline, CDR1 LGHNA and CDR2 YNFKEQ. CDR3 coding DNA: TGTGCCAGCAGCCAAGTAATCAGGGAACTCTCTGGAAACACCATATATTTT. It yields the protein CASSQVIRELSGNTIYF.

The chain is built from TRBV7-3 and TRBJ2-1, with a possible D match to TRBD2 (5 bases). CDR3 length equals 15 residues. In germline, CDR1 is SGHTA, CDR2 FQGTGA. V lost 2 bases to trimming and J lost 2 bases, with 10 bases between them. In DNA form, the CDR3 reads TGTGCCAGCAGCTTAGACTATTACGCCTACAATGAGCAGTTCTTC. Encoded protein: CASSLDYYAYNEQFF.

This clone appeared a single time. The chain joins TRBV5-1 to TRBJ2-5; tentative D call: TRBD2 (6 bases). CDR1 is SGHRS and CDR2 is YFSETQ in the germline V gene. The CDR3 is 18 amino acids. Trimming shortened V by 0 bases and J by 3 bases, and 21 bases separated the two germline ends. In DNA form, the CDR3 reads TGCGCCAGCAGCTTGGCCCCGTCACGGGGGAGCGCTAAAGAGACCCAGTACTTC. This translates into CASSLAPSRGSAKETQYF. The full variable domain, completed using reference TRBV5-1 and TRBJ2-5, is KAGVTQTPRYLIKTRGQQVTLSCSPISGHRSVSWYQQTPGQGLQFLFEYFSETQRNKGNFPGRFSGRQFSNSRSEMNVSTLELGDSALYLCASSLAPSRGSAKETQYFGPGTRLLVL.

V gene TRBV7-2 combines with J gene TRBJ1-4, with D tentatively TRBD1 (6 bases). CDR1 is SGHTA and CDR2 is FQGNSA in the germline V gene. The CDR3 has 15 residues. V lost 2 bases, J lost 5 bases, and 12 bases lay in between. The CDR3 DNA is TGTGCCAGCAGCTTAACCAGGACAGAGAATGAAAAACTGTTTTTT. Protein sequence: CASSLTRTENEKLFF. Complete variable domain (other parts from reference TRBV7-2 and TRBJ1-4): GAGVSQSPSNKVTEKGKDVELRCDPISGHTALYWYRQSLGQGLEFLIYFQGNSAPDKSGLPSDRFSAERTGGSVSTLTIQRTQQEDSAVYLCASSLTRTENEKLFFGSGTQLSVL.

Only one count was recorded for this clone. J is TRBJ2-7 and V is TRBV7-2; TRBD1 matches at 11 bases. Per the germline V gene, CDR1 is SGHTA and CDR2 is FQGNSA. With V trimmed by 5 bases and J by 6 bases, 6 bases remained unmatched. The CDR3 consists of 14 residues. CDR3 protein: CASSLGTGGSEQYF. The CDR3 DNA sequence: TGTGCCAGCAGCCTAGGGACAGGGGGATCCGAGCAGTACTTC.

V usage is TRBV5-1 and J usage is TRBJ1-1, with 9 bases identical to TRBD1. This CDR3 spans 15 amino acids. V trimming: 2 bases; J trimming: 3 bases; junction bases outside the gene matches: 5. Looked up from germline, CDR1 is SGHRS and CDR2 is YFSETQ. The CDR3 spells CASSFRQGGYTEAFF. Here the CDR3 DNA reads TGCGCCAGCAGCTTCAGACAGGGGGGATACACTGAAGCTTTCTTT.

The V and J genes are TRBV5-4 and TRBJ2-1; 8 bases are a match to TRBD1. This CDR3 has 14 amino acids. The V gene's germline CDR1 is SGHNT and CDR2 YYREEE (reference sequence). V dropped 3 bases and J dropped 7; count of bases not matched to a gene: 6. The DNA for the CDR3 is TGTGCCAGCAGCTCGGCAGGGGGCCAGAATGAGCAGTTCTTC. Amino acids: CASSSAGGQNEQFF.

The rearrangement uses TRBV5-6 and TRBJ1-5; tentatively, D is TRBD1 (6 bases). Trimming removed 4 bases at V and 0 bases at J, with 8 bases between. The CDR3 totals 14 residues. Germline V lookup: CDR1 SGHDT, CDR2 YYEEEE. Here the CDR3 DNA reads TGTGCCAGCAGCGGACAGAATAGCAATCAGCCCCAGCATTTT. This translates into CASSGQNSNQPQHF.

V and J are TRBV18 and TRBJ2-7; tentatively, D is TRBD2 (6 bases). V was clipped by 6 bases and J by 0 bases, with 12 bases between them. The germline V gene encodes CDR1 KGHSH and CDR2 LQKENI. This CDR3 is 14 amino acids long. The CDR3 protein is CASSTDGSSYEQYV. CDR3 nucleotides: TGTGCCAGCTCTACAGACGGGAGCTCCTACGAGCAGTACGTC.

This clone was picked up a small number of times. The chain combines TRBV5-1 with TRBJ2-3, with 7 nucleotides matching TRBD2. Germline values: CDR1 SGHRS, CDR2 YFSETQ. V lost 5 bases, J lost 0 bases, and 6 bases stayed unmatched. The CDR3 has 15 amino acids. CDR3: CASRNSGTSTDTQYF. DNA of the CDR3: TGCGCCAGCAGGAACAGCGGGACTAGCACAGATACGCAGTATTTT. The full variable domain, with the rest looked up from reference TRBV5-1 and TRBJ2-3, is KAGVTQTPRYLIKTRGQQVTLSCSPISGHRSVSWYQQTPGQGLQFLFEYFSETQRNKGNFPGRFSGRQFSNSRSEMNVSTLELGDSALYLCASRNSGTSTDTQYFGPGTRLTVL.

The V gene is TRBV19, the J gene TRBJ1-2, with D unresolved. The CDR3 loop spans 14 amino acids. With 8 bases removed from V and 3 bases from J, the gap between germline ends came to 16 bases. The germline gives CDR1 LNHDA, CDR2 SQIVND (reference sequence). CDR3 DNA sequence: TGTGCCAGTTCGAGTTTCGGTATTCACTATGGCTACACCTTC. It encodes CASSSFGIHYGYTF. The variable domain in full, completed from reference TRBV19 and TRBJ1-2, reads DGGITQSPKYLFRKEGQNVTLSCEQNLNHDAMYWYRQDPGQGLRLIYYSQIVNDFQKGDIAEGYSVSREKKESFPLTVTSAQKNPTAFYLCASSSFGIHYGYTFGSGTRLTVV.